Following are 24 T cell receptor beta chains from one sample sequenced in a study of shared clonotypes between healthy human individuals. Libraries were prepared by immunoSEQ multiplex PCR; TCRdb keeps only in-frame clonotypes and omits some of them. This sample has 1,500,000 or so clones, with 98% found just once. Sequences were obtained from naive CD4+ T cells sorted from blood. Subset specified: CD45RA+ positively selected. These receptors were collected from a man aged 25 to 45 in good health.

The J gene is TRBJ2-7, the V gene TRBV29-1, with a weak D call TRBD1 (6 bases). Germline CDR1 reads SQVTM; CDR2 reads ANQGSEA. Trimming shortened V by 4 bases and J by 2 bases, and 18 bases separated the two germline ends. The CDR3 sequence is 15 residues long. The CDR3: CSVARGGGQTYEQYF. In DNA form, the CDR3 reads TGCAGCGTTGCACGTGGTGGGGGACAAACCTACGAGCAGTACTTC.

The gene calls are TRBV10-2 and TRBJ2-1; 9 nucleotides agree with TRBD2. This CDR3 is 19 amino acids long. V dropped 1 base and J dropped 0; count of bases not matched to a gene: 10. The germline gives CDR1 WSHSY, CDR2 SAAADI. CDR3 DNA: TGCGCCAGCAGTGAGTTCCCTGCGGGAGGGTCCCACTCCTACAATGAGCAGTTCTTC. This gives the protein CASSEFPAGGSHSYNEQFF.

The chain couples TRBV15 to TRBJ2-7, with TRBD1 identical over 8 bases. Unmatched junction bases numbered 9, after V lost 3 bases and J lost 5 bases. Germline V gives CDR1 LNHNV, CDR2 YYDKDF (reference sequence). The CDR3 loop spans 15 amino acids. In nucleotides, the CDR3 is TGTGCCACCAGCAGCAAAGACAGGGGTTTCAACGAGCAGTACTTC. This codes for CATSSKDRGFNEQYF.

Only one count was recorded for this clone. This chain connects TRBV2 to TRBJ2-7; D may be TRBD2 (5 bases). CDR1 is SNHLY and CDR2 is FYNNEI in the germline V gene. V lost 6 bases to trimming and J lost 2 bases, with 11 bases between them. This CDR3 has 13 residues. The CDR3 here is CASSPQRPYEQYF. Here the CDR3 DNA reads TGTGCCAGCAGCCCCCAGCGGCCCTACGAGCAGTACTTC.

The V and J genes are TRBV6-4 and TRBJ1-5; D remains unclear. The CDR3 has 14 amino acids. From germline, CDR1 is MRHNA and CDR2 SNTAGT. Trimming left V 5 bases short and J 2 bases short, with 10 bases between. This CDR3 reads CASSMVRGNQPQHF. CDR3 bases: TGTGCCAGCAGTATGGTCCGGGGCAATCAGCCCCAGCATTTT.

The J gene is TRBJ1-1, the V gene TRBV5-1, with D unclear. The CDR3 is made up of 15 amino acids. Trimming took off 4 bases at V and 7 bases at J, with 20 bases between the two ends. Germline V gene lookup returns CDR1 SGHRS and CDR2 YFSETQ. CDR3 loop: CASSLVGLRSGEAFF. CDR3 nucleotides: TGCGCCAGCAGCCTGGTCGGTTTAAGGTCCGGTGAAGCTTTCTTT.

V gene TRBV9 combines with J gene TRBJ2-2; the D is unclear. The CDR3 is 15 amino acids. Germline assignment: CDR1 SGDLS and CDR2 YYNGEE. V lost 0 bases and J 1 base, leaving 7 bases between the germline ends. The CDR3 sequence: CASSVVWENTGELFF. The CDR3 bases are TGTGCCAGCAGCGTAGTTTGGGAGAACACCGGGGAGCTGTTTTTT.

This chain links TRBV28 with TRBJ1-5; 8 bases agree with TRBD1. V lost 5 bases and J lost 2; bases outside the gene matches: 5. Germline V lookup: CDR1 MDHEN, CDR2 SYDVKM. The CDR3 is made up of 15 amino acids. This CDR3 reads CASSMGTGGNQPQHF. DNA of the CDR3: TGTGCCAGCAGTATGGGGACAGGCGGCAATCAGCCCCAGCATTTT.

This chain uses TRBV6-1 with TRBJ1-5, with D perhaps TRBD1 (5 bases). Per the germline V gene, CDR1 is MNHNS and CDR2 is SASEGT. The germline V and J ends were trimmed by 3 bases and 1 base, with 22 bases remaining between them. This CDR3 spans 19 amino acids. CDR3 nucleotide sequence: TGTGCCAGCAGTGACACCGGGACGGCTGAATTCGGGAGCAATCAGCCCCAGCATTTT. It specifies CASSDTGTAEFGSNQPQHF.

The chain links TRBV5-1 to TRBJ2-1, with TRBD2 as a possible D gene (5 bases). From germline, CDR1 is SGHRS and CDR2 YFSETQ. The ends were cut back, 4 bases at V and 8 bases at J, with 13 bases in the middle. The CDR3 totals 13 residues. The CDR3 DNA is TGCGCCAGCAGCGCACGATCGCGGGATGAGCAGTTCTTC. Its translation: CASSARSRDEQFF.

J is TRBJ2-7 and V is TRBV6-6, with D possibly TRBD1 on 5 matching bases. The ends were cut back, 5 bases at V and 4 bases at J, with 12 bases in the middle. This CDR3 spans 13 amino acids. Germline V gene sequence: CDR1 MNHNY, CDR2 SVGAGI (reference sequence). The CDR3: CASSLSSGYEQYF. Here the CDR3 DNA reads TGTGCCAGCAGTCTCTCTTCAGGGTACGAGCAGTACTTC.

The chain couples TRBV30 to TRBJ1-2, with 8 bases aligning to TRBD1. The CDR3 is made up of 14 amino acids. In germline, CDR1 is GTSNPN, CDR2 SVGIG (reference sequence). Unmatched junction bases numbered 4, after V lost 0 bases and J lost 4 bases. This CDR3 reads CAWSVQGGPYGYTF. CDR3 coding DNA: TGTGCCTGGAGTGTACAGGGGGGTCCCTATGGCTACACCTTC.

The CDR3 loop reads CASSLRSGGTYEQYF. The CDR3 DNA reads as TGTGCCAGCAGCTTACGGTCAGGGGGCACCTACGAGCAGTACTTC. This chain connects TRBV7-9 to TRBJ2-7; 8 nucleotides agree with TRBD1. The CDR3 is 15 residues long. The J segment lost 2 bases and the V segment lost 2 bases, leaving 5 bases of the junction unmatched. CDR1 and CDR2 from the germline V gene are SEHNR and FQNEAQ (reference sequence).

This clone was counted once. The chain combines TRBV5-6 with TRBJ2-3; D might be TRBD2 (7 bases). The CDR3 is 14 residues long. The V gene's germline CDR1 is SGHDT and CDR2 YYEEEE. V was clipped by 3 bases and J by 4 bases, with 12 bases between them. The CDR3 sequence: CASSWGGAADTQYF. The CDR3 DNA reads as TGTGCCAGCAGCTGGGGGGGCGCGGCAGATACGCAGTATTTT. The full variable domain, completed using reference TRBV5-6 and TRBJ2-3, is DAGVTQSPTHLIKTRGQQVTLRCSPKSGHDTVSWYQQALGQGPQFIFQYYEEEERQRGNFPDRFSGHQFPNYSSELNVNALLLGDSALYLCASSWGGAADTQYFGPGTRLTVL.

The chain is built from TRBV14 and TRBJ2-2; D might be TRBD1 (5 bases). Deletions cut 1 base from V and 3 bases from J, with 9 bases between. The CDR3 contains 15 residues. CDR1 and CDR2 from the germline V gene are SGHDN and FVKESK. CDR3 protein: CASSQAQGYTGELFF. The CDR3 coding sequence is TGTGCCAGCAGCCAAGCTCAGGGTTACACCGGGGAGCTGTTTTTT. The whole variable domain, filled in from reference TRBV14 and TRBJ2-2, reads EAGVTQFPSHSVIEKGQTVTLRCDPISGHDNLYWYRRVMGKEIKFLLHFVKESKQDESGMPNNRFLAERTGGTYSTLKVQPAELEDSGVYFCASSQAQGYTGELFFGEGSRLTVL.

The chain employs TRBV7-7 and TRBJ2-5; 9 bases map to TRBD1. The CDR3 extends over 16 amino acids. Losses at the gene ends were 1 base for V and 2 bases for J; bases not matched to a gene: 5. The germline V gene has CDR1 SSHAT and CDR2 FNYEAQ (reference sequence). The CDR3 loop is CASSLVAGQGQETQYF. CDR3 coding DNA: TGTGCCAGCAGCTTAGTTGCTGGACAGGGGCAAGAGACCCAGTACTTC.

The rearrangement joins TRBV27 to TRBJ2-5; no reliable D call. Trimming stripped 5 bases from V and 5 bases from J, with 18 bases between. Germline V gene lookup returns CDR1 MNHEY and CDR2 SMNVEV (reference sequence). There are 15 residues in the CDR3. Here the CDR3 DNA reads TGTGCCAGCAGTCCCGGCCGGTACCTGGAGGAGACCCAGTACTTC. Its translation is CASSPGRYLEETQYF.

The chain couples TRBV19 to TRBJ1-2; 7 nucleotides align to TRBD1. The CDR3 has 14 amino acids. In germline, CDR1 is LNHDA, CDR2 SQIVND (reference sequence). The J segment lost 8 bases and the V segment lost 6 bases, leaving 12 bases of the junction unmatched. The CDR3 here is CASSFNRGLRGYTF. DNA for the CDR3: TGTGCCAGTAGCTTTAACAGGGGATTAAGGGGCTACACCTTC.

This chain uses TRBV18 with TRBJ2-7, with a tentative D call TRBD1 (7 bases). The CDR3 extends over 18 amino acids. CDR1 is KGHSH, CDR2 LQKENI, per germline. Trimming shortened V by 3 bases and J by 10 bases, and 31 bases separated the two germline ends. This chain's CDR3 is CASSPTANRDRGGLSQYF. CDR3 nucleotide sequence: TGTGCCAGCTCACCCACCGCGAACCGGGACAGAGGAGGGCTAAGTCAGTACTTC.

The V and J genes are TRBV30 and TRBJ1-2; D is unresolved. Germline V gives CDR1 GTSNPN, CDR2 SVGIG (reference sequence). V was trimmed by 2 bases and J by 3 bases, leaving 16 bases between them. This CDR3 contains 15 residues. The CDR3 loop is CAWSSTVAAYYGYTF. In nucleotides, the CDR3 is TGTGCCTGGAGTTCCACAGTGGCGGCCTACTATGGCTACACCTTC.

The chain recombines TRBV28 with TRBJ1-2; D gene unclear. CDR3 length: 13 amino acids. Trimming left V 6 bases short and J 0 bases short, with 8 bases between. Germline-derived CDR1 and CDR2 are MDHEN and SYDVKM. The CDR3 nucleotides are TGTGCCAGCAGGGTGGAAGCTAACTATGGCTACACCTTC. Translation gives CASRVEANYGYTF.

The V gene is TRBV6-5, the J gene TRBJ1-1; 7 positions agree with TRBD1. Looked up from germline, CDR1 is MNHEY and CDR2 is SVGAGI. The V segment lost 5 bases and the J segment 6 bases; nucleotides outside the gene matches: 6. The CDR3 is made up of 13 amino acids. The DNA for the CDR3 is TGTGCCAGCAGTATACGACAGGGTTCTGAAGCTTTCTTT. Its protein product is CASSIRQGSEAFF.

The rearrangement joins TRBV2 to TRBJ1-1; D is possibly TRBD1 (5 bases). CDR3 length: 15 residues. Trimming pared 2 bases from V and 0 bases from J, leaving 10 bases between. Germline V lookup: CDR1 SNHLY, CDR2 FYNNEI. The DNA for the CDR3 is TGTGCCAGCAGTGAAATGACAGCGATGAACACTGAAGCTTTCTTT. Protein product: CASSEMTAMNTEAFF.

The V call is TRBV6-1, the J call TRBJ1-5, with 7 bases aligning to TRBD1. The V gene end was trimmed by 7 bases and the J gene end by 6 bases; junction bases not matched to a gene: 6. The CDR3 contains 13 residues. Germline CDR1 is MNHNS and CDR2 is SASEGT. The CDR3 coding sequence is TGTGCCAGCACGACAGGGTGGAGTCAGCCCCAGCATTTT. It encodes CASTTGWSQPQHF.